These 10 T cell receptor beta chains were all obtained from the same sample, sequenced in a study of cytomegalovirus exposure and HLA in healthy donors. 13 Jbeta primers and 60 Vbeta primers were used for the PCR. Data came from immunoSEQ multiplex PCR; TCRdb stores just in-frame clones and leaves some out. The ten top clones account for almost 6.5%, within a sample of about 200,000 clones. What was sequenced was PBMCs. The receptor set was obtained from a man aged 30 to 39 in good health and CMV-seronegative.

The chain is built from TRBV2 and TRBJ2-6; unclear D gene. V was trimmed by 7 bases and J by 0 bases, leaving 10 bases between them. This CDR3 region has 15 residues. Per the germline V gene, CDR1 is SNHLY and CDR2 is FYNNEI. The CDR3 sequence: CASTPESSGANVLTF. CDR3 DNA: TGTGCCAGCACCCCGGAGAGCTCTGGGGCCAACGTCCTGACTTTC. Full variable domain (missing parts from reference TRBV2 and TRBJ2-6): EPEVTQTPSHQVTQMGQEVILRCVPISNHLYFYWYRQILGQKVEFLVSFYNNEISEKSEIFDDQFSVERPDGSNFTLKIRSTKLEDSAMYFCASTPESSGANVLTFGAGSRLTVL.

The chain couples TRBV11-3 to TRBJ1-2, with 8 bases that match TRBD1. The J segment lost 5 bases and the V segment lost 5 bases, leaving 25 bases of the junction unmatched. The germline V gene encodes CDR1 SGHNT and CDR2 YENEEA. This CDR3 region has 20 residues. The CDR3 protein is CASSPRGGGAAGGQAYGYTF. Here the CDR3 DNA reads TGTGCCAGCAGCCCAAGGGGAGGGGGCGCAGCAGGGGGCCAAGCTTATGGCTACACCTTC.

CDR3 coding DNA: TGTGCCAGCAGCTCCGGGGGGACCCAGTACTTC. Its translation is CASSSGGTQYF. The rearrangement uses TRBV7-6 and TRBJ2-5, with a weak D call TRBD2 (6 bases). Germline CDR1 and CDR2: SGHVS and FNYEAQ. V gave up 4 bases and J gave up 7 bases, with 7 bases separating them. The CDR3 totals 11 residues.

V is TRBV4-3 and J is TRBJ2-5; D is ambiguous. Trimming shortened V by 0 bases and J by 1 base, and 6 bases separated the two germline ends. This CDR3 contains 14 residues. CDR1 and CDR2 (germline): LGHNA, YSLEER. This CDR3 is CASSQDYSQETQYF. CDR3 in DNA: TGCGCCAGCAGCCAAGATTACAGCCAAGAGACCCAGTACTTC.

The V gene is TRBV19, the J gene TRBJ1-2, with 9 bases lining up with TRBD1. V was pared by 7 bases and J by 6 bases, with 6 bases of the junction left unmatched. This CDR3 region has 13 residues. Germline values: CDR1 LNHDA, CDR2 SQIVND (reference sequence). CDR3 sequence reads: CASTRDRADGYTF. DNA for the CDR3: TGTGCCAGTACCCGGGACAGGGCGGATGGCTACACCTTC.

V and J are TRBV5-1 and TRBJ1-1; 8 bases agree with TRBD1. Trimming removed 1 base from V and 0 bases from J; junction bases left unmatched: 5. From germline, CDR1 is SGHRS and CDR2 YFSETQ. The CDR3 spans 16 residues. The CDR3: CASSLYPGQVNTEAFF. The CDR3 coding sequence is TGCGCCAGCAGCTTGTACCCGGGACAGGTGAACACTGAAGCTTTCTTT.

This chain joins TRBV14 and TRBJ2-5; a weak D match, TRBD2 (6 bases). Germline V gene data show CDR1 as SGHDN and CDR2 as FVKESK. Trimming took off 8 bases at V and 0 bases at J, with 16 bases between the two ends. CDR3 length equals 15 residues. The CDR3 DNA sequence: TGTGCCAGCTCGATCGGGTGGGGGGACCAAGAGACCCAGTACTTC. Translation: CASSIGWGDQETQYF.

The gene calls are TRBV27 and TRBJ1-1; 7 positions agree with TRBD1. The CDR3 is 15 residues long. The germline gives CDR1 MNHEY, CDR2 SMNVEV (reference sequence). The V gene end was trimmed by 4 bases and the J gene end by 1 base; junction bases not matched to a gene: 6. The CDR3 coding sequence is TGTGCCAGCAGTTCGTTACAGGGGCAGAACACTGAAGCTTTCTTT. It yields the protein CASSSLQGQNTEAFF.

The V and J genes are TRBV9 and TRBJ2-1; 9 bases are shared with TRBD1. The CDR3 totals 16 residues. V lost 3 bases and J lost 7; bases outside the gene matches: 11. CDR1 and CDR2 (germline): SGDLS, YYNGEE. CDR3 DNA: TGTGCCAGCAGCGGGGACCGGGACAGGGTACCAAATGAGCAGTTCTTC. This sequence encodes CASSGDRDRVPNEQFF.

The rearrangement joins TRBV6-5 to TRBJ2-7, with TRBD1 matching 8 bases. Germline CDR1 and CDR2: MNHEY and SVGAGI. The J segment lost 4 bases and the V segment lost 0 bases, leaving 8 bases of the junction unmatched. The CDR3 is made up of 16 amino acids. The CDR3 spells CASSYSRTGLGYEQYF. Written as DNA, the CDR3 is TGTGCCAGCAGTTACTCGAGGACAGGGCTAGGTTACGAGCAGTACTTC.